The next 17 T cell receptor beta chains were all read from a single sample in a study of cytomegalovirus exposure and HLA in healthy donors. PCR employed 60 Vbeta and 13 Jbeta primers. Clones were read by immunoSEQ multiplex PCR, and TCRdb kept only the in-frame ones, dropping some. Listed are 60,000 to 80,000 clones; roughly 5% falls within the top ten. Sequences were obtained from PBMCs. The receptors derive from a man aged 35-49 years in good health and CMV-seronegative.

V gene TRBV5-1 combines with J gene TRBJ2-7; 10 bases are a match to TRBD2. This CDR3 is 14 amino acids long. Germline assignment: CDR1 SGHRS and CDR2 YFSETQ. V was pared by 8 bases and J by 0 bases, with 5 bases of the junction left unmatched. CDR3 amino acids: CASFSGGSSYEQYF. As DNA, the CDR3 is TGCGCCAGTTTTAGCGGGGGGAGCTCCTACGAGCAGTACTTC.

This sequence joins TRBV6-6 and TRBJ2-1, with 10 bases matching TRBD2. There are 14 residues in the CDR3. The germline CDR1 and CDR2 sequences are MNHNY and SVGAGI (reference sequence). Trimming removed 10 bases from V and 5 bases from J; junction bases left unmatched: 8. The CDR3 loop is CATRSSGGDNEQFF. The CDR3 DNA reads TGTGCCACCAGATCTAGCGGGGGAGACAATGAGCAGTTCTTC.

The gene calls are TRBV4-3 and TRBJ2-1; the D gene is possibly TRBD2 (6 bases). The germline V gene has CDR1 LGHNA and CDR2 YSLEER. The CDR3 contains 16 residues. V lost 0 bases, J lost 8 bases, and 17 bases lay in between. This CDR3 is CASSQDRTGVFYEQFF. CDR3 DNA: TGCGCCAGCAGCCAAGATCGCACGGGAGTATTTTATGAGCAGTTCTTC.

V is TRBV19 and J is TRBJ1-1, with 8 nucleotides matching TRBD1. The length of the CDR3 is 16 residues. The V segment lost 8 bases and the J segment 3 bases; nucleotides outside the gene matches: 14. The germline V gene has CDR1 LNHDA and CDR2 SQIVND (reference sequence). The chain's CDR3 is CASLLTPGQGDTEAFF. The DNA of the CDR3 is TGTGCCAGTCTCCTAACCCCCGGACAGGGAGACACTGAAGCTTTCTTT. The variable domain in full, with the rest retrieved from reference TRBV19 and TRBJ1-1, is DGGITQSPKYLFRKEGQNVTLSCEQNLNHDAMYWYRQDPGQGLRLIYYSQIVNDFQKGDIAEGYSVSREKKESFPLTVTSAQKNPTAFYLCASLLTPGQGDTEAFFGQGTRLTVV.

This chain links TRBV5-6 with TRBJ1-2; TRBD1 might be the D (5 bases). V was cut by 4 bases and J by 4 bases, with 14 bases left in between. CDR1 and CDR2 from the germline V gene are SGHDT and YYEEEE. The CDR3 runs to 14 residues. CDR3 DNA sequence: TGTGCCAGCAGCGCACAGGAAAAAGGCTATGGCTACACCTTC. Protein product: CASSAQEKGYGYTF.

The chain couples TRBV7-2 to TRBJ2-7, with D perhaps TRBD2 (6 bases). The CDR3 consists of 12 residues. Germline V gives CDR1 SGHTA, CDR2 FQGNSA. Trimming left V 5 bases short and J 5 bases short, with 10 bases between. CDR3 in amino acids: CASSGREDEQYF. The CDR3 region has the DNA TGTGCCAGCAGCGGCAGGGAGGACGAGCAGTACTTC. The full variable domain, its missing parts supplied by reference TRBV7-2 and TRBJ2-7, is GAGVSQSPSNKVTEKGKDVELRCDPISGHTALYWYRQSLGQGLEFLIYFQGNSAPDKSGLPSDRFSAERTGGSVSTLTIQRTQQEDSAVYLCASSGREDEQYFGPGTRLTVT.

The chain links TRBV13 to TRBJ1-1, with 9 bases identical to TRBD1. The length of the CDR3 is 14 residues. CDR1 is PRHDT and CDR2 is FYEKMQ in the germline V gene (reference sequence). Trimming took 4 bases from V and 2 from J; bases not matched to a gene: 2. CDR3 DNA: TGTGCCAGCAGCTCGGGACAGGGCAACACTGAAGCTTTCTTT. It encodes CASSSGQGNTEAFF.

The chain couples TRBV5-6 to TRBJ2-5; a possible D gene is TRBD2 (7 bases). There are 13 residues in the CDR3. V was cut by 2 bases and J by 4 bases, with 9 bases left in between. Germline V gives CDR1 SGHDT, CDR2 YYEEEE. The CDR3 nucleotides read TGTGCCAGCAGCTTCGGGGGGCTAGAGACCCAGTACTTC. Amino acid sequence: CASSFGGLETQYF.

This rearrangement joins TRBV6-4 to TRBJ1-1; TRBD1 aligns across 9 bases. The ends lost 3 bases at V and 4 bases at J; junction bases unmatched: 3. The length of the CDR3 is 14 residues. Germline CDR1 is MRHNA and CDR2 is SNTAGT. Here the CDR3 reads CASSEGQGGTEAFF. As DNA, the CDR3 is TGTGCCAGCAGTGAGGGACAGGGAGGCACTGAAGCTTTCTTT.

The gene calls are TRBV4-1 and TRBJ1-2; D call uncertain. Per germline, CDR1 MGHRA and CDR2 YSYEKL. The CDR3 is 15 residues long. Trimming cost V 2 bases and J 3 bases, with 13 bases left between them. The CDR3, as DNA: TGCGCCAGCAGCCAATCCGTAAGGGAGTACTATGGCTACACCTTC. Amino acid sequence: CASSQSVREYYGYTF.

V is TRBV7-2 and J is TRBJ1-5; D unresolved. V was clipped by 1 base and J by 6 bases, with 4 bases between them. The CDR3 contains 12 residues. The germline gives CDR1 SGHTA, CDR2 FQGNSA. The CDR3 bases are TGTGCCAGCAGCTTAGACAGTCAGCCCCAGCATTTT. Translation: CASSLDSQPQHF.

The CDR3 here is CASRADPGEKLFF. In DNA form, the CDR3 reads TGTGCCAGCCGAGCGGACCCTGGGGAAAAACTGTTTTTT. The chain links TRBV6-4 to TRBJ1-4; no clear D gene. CDR1 and CDR2 (germline): MRHNA, SNTAGT. CDR3 length: 13 residues. V lost 8 bases and J lost 8, with 15 bases in between.

The chain joins TRBV18 to TRBJ2-7, with D tentatively TRBD1 (5 bases). The CDR3 has 13 amino acids. V lost 2 bases to trimming and J lost 5 bases, with 10 bases between them. From germline, CDR1 is KGHSH and CDR2 LQKENI. The CDR3 loop reads CASSPRQGNEQYF. CDR3 bases: TGTGCCAGCTCACCAAGGCAGGGTAACGAGCAGTACTTC.

The chain recombines TRBV5-1 with TRBJ2-7, with 14 bases fitting TRBD2. The CDR3 contains 15 residues. In germline, CDR1 is SGHRS, CDR2 YFSETQ. Trimming at V came to 7 bases and at J to 7 bases, leaving 10 bases not matched to a gene. The CDR3 DNA sequence: TGCGCCAGCGAAACCGGGACTAGCGGGGGCCAGGAGCAGTACTTC. Translated, it gives CASETGTSGGQEQYF.

The J gene is TRBJ1-2, the V gene TRBV9; TRBD1 might be the D (5 bases). The CDR3 consists of 12 residues. The V gene's germline CDR1 is SGDLS and CDR2 YYNGEE. Trimming took 2 bases from V and 8 from J, leaving 10 bases between them. CDR3 sequence reads: CASSVGLRGYTF. CDR3 sequence (DNA): TGTGCCAGCAGCGTGGGACTCCGAGGCTACACCTTC.

V is TRBV7-9 and J is TRBJ1-2; 9 bases are a match to TRBD1. Unmatched junction bases numbered 1, after V lost 3 bases and J lost 5 bases. Germline CDR1 and CDR2: SEHNR and FQNEAQ (reference sequence). The CDR3 has 13 residues. The CDR3 DNA reads as TGTGCCAGCAGCTTGGGGACAGGGTATGGCTACACCTTC. Translated: CASSLGTGYGYTF.

The chain links TRBV25-1 to TRBJ2-1; TRBD2 aligns across 13 bases. V was pared by 4 bases and J by 16 bases, with 7 bases of the junction left unmatched. CDR3 length: 13 amino acids. Germline V gene sequence: CDR1 MGHDK, CDR2 SYGVNS. The CDR3 spells CASSAYGLAGVFF. CDR3 DNA: TGTGCCAGCAGTGCTTACGGACTAGCGGGAGTATTCTTC.